These 13 T cell receptor beta chains were all obtained from the same sample, sequenced in a study of blood T cell repertoires in COVID-19. Some clones are missing from TCRdb's copy, which holds only in-frame ones; the method was immunoSEQ multiplex PCR. The repertoire holds roughly 220,000 clones, with 70% to 85% as singletons. The source material was peripheral blood. These TCRs come from a woman aged 35 to 49 who had recovered from COVID-19.

The chain carries TRBV9 and TRBJ2-7; tentatively, D is TRBD1 (6 bases). The V gene's germline CDR1 is SGDLS and CDR2 YYNGEE. The CDR3 totals 16 residues. V was cut by 0 bases and J by 0 bases, with 13 bases left in between. As DNA, the CDR3 is TGTGCCAGCAGCGTAGGGGCAGGGGCCCACTCCTACGAGCAGTACTTC. Residues: CASSVGAGAHSYEQYF.

The table lists this clone with a count of one. The CDR3: CASKERHGNTEAFF. The CDR3 nucleotides read TGTGCCAGCAAAGAGAGACACGGTAACACTGAAGCTTTCTTT. The rearrangement joins TRBV2 to TRBJ1-1; unclear D gene. Trimming left V 7 bases short and J 2 bases short, with 14 bases between. Germline loops: CDR1 SNHLY, CDR2 FYNNEI. This CDR3 is built from 14 residues.

The V and J genes are TRBV12-3 or TRBV12-4 and TRBJ2-4; no clear D. Trimming removed 2 bases at V and 5 bases at J, with 7 bases between. This CDR3 is built from 13 residues. The DNA for the CDR3 is TGTGCCAGCAGTTTAATTCAGGAAAACATTCAGTACTTC. Protein: CASSLIQENIQYF.

This chain joins TRBV6-2 or TRBV6-3 and TRBJ1-2; TRBD1 might be the D (6 bases). This CDR3 is built from 13 residues. Germline CDR1 MNHEY, CDR2 SVGEGT. The V end lost 5 bases, the J end lost 2 bases, and 9 bases lay between the germline ends. This chain's CDR3 is CASSPTGNYGYTF. CDR3 bases: TGTGCCAGCAGTCCCACAGGGAACTATGGCTACACCTTC.

The chain links TRBV20-1 to TRBJ2-3; 7 bases fit TRBD2. The junction had 6 bases not matched to a gene; V was cut back by 3 bases and J by 0 bases. CDR1 and CDR2 from the germline V gene are DFQATT and SNEGSKA (reference sequence). The CDR3 runs to 15 residues. The CDR3 spells CSASSAGLSTDTQYF. For the CDR3, the DNA is TGCAGTGCTAGTTCAGCGGGGTTGAGCACAGATACGCAGTATTTT.

The DNA of the CDR3 is TGTGCCAGCAGCCTCGGGCGGGGGGGTACGCAGTATTTT. Protein product: CASSLGRGGTQYF. This chain joins TRBV28 and TRBJ2-3; 9 bases align to TRBD2. Germline CDR1 MDHEN, CDR2 SYDVKM. V lost 6 bases to trimming and J lost 8 bases; unmatched junction nucleotides: 6. CDR3 size: 13 residues.

The V and J genes are TRBV4-2 and TRBJ1-1; possibly TRBD1 for D (5 bases). The CDR3 spans 15 residues. Germline V gives CDR1 LGHNA, CDR2 YNFKEQ. The V gene lost 0 bases and the J gene lost 5 bases, with 13 bases spanning the gap. This chain's CDR3 is CASSQDPGGWTEAFF. The CDR3 coding sequence is TGTGCCAGCAGCCAAGATCCGGGGGGATGGACTGAAGCTTTCTTT.

The genes are TRBV10-3 and TRBJ2-4, with a weak D call TRBD2 (6 bases). The germline gives CDR1 ENHRY, CDR2 SYGVKD. The CDR3 spans 16 residues. The V end was cut by 6 bases, the J end by 0 bases, with 15 bases between. The DNA for the CDR3 is TGTGCCATCAGCCCGTACCAGGGACTAGCCAAAAACATTCAGTACTTC. Its translation: CAISPYQGLAKNIQYF.

This chain joins TRBV24-1 and TRBJ2-1, with 9 bases fitting TRBD1. The germline CDR1 and CDR2 sequences are KGHDR and SFDVKD. The CDR3 has 15 residues. With V trimmed by 5 bases and J by 8 bases, 9 bases remained unmatched. This CDR3 reads CATSGRTGAGDEQFF. In DNA, the CDR3 is TGTGCCACCAGTGGCCGGACAGGGGCGGGCGATGAGCAGTTCTTC.

DNA of the CDR3: TGTGCCAGCAGTTACAACGGAGGGGATGAGACCCAGTACTTC. Protein: CASSYNGGDETQYF. The chain employs TRBV6-5 and TRBJ2-5, with D possibly TRBD2 on 6 matching bases. The CDR3 covers 14 residues. Trimming shortened V by 2 bases and J by 5 bases, and 12 bases separated the two germline ends. Germline V gives CDR1 MNHEY, CDR2 SVGAGI.

The V call is TRBV9, the J call TRBJ2-1; TRBD1 agrees at 9 bases. Germline loops: CDR1 SGDLS, CDR2 YYNGEE. Trimming took 0 bases from V and 8 from J; bases not matched to a gene: 6. The CDR3 loop spans 15 amino acids. The chain's CDR3 is CASSVVDRGFDEQFF. The CDR3, as DNA: TGTGCCAGCAGCGTAGTGGACAGGGGCTTCGATGAGCAGTTCTTC.

Remarks on this clone: This specimen includes other DNA sequences encoding the same CDR3. The rearrangement links TRBV7-9 to TRBJ2-2; TRBD2 matches 7 bases. The V and J ends lost 0 bases and 5 bases, in that order; junction bases with no gene match: 0. CDR1 and CDR2 from the germline V gene are SEHNR and FQNEAQ (reference sequence). The CDR3 covers 14 residues. The CDR3 bases are TGTGCCAGCAGCTTAGCCGGGGGGACCGGGGAGCTGTTTTTT. Translation gives CASSLAGGTGELFF.

This clone has just one count. V usage is TRBV6-4 and J usage is TRBJ1-5; D is perhaps TRBD1 (5 bases). The V and J ends lost 0 bases and 6 bases respectively, with 9 bases between them. CDR1 and CDR2 from the germline V gene are MRHNA and SNTAGT. The CDR3 spans 14 residues. The CDR3 nucleotides read TGTGCCAGCAGTGACTCGGCGGGGGTTCAGCCCCAGCATTTT. Protein sequence: CASSDSAGVQPQHF.